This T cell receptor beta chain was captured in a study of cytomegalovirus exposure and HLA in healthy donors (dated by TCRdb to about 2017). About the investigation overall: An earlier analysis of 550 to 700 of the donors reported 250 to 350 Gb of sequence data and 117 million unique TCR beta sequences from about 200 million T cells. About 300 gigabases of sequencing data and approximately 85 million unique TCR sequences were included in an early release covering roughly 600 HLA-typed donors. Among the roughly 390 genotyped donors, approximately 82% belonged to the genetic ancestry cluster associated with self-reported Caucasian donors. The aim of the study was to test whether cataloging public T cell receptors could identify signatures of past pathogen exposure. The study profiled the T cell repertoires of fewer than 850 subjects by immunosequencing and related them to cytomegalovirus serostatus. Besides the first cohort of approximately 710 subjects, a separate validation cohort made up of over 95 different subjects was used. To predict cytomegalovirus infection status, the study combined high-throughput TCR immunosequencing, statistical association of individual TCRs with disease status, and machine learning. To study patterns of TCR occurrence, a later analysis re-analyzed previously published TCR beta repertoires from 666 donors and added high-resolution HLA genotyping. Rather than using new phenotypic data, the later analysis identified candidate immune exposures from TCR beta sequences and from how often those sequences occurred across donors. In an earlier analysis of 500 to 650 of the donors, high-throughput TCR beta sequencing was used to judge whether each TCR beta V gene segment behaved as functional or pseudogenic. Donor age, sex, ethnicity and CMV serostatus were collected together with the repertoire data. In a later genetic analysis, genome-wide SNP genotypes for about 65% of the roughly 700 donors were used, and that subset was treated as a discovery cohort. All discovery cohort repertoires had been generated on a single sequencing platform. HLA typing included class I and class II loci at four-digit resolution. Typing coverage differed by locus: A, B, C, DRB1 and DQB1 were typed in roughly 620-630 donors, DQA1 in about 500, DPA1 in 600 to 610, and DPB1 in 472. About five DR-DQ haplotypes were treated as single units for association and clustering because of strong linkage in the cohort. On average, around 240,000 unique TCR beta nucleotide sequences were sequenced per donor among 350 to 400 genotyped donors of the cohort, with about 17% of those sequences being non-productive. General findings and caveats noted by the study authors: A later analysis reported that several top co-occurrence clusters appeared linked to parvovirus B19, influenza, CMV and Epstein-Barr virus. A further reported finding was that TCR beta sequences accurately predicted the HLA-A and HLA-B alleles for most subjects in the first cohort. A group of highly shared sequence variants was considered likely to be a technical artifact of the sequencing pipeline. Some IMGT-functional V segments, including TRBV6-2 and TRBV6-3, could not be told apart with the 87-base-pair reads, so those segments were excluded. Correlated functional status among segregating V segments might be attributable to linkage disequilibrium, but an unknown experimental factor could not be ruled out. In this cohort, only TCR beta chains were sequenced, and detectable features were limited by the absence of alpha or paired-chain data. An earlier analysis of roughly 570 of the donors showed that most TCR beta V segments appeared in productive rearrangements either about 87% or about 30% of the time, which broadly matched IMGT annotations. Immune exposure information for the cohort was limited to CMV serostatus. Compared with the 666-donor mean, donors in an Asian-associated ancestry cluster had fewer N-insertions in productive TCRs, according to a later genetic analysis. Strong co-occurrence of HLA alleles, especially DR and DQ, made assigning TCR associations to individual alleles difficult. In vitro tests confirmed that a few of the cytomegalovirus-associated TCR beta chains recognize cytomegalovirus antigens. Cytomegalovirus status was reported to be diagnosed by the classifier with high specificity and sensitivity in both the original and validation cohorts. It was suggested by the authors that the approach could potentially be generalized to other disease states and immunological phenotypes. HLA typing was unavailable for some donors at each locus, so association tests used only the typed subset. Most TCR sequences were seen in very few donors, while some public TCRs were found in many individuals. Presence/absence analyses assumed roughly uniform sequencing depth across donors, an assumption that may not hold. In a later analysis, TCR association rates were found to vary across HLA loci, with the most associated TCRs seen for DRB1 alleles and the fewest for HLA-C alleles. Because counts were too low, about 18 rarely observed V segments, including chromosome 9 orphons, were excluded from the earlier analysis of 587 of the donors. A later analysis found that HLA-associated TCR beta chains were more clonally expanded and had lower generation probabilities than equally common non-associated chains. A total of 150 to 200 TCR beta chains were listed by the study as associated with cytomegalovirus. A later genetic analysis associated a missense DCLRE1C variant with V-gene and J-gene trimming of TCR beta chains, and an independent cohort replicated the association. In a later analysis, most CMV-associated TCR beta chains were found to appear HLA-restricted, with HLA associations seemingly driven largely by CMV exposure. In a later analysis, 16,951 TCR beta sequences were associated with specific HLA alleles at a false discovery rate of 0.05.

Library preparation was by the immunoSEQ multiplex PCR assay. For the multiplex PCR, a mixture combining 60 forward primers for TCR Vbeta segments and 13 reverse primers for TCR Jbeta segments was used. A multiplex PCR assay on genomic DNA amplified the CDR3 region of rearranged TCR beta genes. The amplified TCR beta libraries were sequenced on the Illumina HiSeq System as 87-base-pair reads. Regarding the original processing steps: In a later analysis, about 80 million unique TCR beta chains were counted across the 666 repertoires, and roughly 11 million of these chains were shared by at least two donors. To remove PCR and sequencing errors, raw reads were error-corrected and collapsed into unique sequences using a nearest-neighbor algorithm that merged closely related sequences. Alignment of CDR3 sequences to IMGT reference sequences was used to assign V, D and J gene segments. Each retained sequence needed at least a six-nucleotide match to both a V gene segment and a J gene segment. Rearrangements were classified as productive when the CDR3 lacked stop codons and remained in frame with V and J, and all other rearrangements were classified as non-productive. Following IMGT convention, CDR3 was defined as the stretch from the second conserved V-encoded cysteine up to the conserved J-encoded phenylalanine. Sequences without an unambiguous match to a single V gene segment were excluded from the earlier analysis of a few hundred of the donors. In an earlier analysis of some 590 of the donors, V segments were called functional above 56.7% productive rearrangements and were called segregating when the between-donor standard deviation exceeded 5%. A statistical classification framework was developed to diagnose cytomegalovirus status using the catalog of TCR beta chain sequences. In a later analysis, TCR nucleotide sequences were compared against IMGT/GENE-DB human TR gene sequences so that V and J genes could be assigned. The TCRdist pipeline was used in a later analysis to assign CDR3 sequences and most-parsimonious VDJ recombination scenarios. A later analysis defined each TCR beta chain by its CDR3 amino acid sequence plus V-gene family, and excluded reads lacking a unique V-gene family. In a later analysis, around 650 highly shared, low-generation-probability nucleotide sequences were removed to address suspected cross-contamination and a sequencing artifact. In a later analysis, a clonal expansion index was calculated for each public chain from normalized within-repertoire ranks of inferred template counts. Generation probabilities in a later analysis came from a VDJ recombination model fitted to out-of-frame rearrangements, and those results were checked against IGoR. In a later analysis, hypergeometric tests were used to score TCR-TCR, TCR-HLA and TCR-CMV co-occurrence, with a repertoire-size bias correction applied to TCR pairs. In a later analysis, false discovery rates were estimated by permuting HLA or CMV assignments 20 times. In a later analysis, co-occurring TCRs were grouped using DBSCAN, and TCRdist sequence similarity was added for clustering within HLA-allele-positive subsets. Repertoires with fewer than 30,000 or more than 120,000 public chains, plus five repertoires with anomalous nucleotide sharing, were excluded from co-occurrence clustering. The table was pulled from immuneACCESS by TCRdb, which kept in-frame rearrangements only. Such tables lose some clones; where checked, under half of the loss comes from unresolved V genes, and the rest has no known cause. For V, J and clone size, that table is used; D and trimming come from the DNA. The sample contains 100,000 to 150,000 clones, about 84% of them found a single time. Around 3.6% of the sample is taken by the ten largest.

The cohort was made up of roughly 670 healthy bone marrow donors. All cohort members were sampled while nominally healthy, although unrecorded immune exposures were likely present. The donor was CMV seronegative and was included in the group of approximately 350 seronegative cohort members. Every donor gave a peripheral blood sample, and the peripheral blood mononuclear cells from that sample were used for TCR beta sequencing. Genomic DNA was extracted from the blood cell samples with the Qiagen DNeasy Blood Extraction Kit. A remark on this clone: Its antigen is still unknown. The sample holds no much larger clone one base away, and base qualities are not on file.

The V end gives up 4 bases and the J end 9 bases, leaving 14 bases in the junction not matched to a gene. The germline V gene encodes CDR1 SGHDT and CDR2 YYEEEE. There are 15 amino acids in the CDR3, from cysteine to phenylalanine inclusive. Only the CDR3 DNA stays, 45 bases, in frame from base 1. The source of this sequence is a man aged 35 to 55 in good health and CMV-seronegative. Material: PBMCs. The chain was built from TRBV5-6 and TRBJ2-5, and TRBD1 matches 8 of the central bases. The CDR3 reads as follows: CASSPGQVTPTSQYF. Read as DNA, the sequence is TGTGCCAGCAGCCCGGGACAGGTCACTCCGACGTCCCAGTACTTC.